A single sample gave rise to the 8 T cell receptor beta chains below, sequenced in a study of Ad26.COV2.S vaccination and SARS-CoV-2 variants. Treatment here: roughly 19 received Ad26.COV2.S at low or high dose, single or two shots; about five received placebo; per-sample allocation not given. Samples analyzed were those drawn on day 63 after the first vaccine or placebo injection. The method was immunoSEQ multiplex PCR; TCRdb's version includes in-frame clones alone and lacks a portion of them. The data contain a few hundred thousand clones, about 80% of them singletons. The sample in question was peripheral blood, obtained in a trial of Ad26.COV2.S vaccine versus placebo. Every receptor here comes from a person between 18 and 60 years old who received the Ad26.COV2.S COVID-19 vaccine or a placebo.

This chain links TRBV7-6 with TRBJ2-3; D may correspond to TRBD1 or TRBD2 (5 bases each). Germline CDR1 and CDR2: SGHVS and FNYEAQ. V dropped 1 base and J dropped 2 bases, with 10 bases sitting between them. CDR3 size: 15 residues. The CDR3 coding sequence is TGTGCCAGCAGCTTAGTCGGGGCAGTCACAGATACGCAGTATTTT. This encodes CASSLVGAVTDTQYF.

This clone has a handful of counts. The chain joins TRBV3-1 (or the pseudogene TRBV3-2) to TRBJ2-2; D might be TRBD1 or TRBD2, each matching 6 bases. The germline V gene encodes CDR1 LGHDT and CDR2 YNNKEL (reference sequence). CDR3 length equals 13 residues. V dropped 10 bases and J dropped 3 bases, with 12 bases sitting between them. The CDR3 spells CATYRGDTGELFF. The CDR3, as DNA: TGTGCCACCTATAGGGGGGACACCGGGGAGCTGTTTTTT.

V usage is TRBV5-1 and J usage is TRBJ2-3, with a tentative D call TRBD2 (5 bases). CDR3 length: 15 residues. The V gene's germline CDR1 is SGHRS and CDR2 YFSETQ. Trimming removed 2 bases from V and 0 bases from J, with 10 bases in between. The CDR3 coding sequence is TGCGCCAGCAGCTTCGCGGGCCCTAGCACAGATACGCAGTATTTT. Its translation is CASSFAGPSTDTQYF.

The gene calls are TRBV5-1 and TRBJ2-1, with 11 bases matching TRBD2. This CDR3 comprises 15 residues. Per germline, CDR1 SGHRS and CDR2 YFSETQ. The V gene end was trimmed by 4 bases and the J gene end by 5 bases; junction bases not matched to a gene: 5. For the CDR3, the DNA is TGCGCCAGCAGCCGACTAGCGGGAAGTAACAATGAGCAGTTCTTC. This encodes CASSRLAGSNNEQFF.

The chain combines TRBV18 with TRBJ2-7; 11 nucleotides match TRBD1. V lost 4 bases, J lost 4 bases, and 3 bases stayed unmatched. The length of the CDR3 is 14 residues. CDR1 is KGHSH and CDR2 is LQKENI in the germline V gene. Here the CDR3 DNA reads TGTGCCAGCTCACTGGACAGGGGGCGATACGAGCAGTACTTC. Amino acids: CASSLDRGRYEQYF.

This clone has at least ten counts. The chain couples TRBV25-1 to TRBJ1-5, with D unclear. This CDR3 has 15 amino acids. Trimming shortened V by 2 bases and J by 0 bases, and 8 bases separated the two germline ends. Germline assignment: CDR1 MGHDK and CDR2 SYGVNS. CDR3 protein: CASSEDSDSNQPQHF. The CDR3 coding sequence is TGTGCCAGCAGTGAAGATTCAGATAGCAATCAGCCCCAGCATTTT.

CDR3 loop: CASSMTGLPAEAFF. The CDR3 coding sequence is TGTGCCAGCAGCATGACAGGGTTGCCCGCCGAGGCTTTCTTT. The rearrangement joins TRBV5-6 to TRBJ1-1, with TRBD1 matching 7 bases. The ends lost 4 bases at V and 11 bases at J; junction bases unmatched: 14. Germline CDR1 SGHDT, CDR2 YYEEEE. This CDR3 comprises 14 residues.

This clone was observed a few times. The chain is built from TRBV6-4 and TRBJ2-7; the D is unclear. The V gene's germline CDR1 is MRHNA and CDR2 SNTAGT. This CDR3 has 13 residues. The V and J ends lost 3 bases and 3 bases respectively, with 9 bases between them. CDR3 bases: TGTGCCAGCAGTGAGTCAACTGACTACGAGCAGTACTTC. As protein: CASSESTDYEQYF.